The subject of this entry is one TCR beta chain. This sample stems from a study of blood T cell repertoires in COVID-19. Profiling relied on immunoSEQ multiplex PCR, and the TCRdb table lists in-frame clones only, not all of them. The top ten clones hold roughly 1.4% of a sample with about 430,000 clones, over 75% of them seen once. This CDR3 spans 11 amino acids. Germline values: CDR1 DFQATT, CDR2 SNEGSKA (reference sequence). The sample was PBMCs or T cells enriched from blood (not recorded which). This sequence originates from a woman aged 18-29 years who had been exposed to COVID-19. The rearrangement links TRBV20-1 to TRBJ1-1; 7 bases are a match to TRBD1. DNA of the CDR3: TGCAGGGTATCAGGGGGCACTGAAGCTTTCTTT. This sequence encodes CRVSGGTEAFF.